The 3 T cell receptor beta chains given below trace back to one sample, sequenced in a study of blood T cells in healthy people across ages. Sample-barcoded 5' priming and a J-beta primer mix drove a second PCR of about 7 to 12 cycles. TCRdb used MiXCR to reprocess the 5' RACE reads, holding one entry per CDR3 protein. The sample carries approximately 1.5 million distinct CDR3 sequences, about 35% recorded once. The sequenced sample consisted of blood. Receptors originate from a woman aged 30 to 39 in good health.

As DNA, the CDR3 is TGCAGCGCCGAAGGGACTAGCGTTTACAATGAGCAGTTCTTC. Encoded protein: CSAEGTSVYNEQFF. The chain joins TRBV29-1 to TRBJ2-1, with 10 bases lining up with TRBD2. This CDR3 is built from 14 residues. The ends lost 7 bases at V and 4 bases at J; junction bases unmatched: 7. CDR1 SQVTM and CDR2 ANQGSEA come from the germline V gene.

The chain couples TRBV6-1 to TRBJ1-2; D unclear. V gave up 6 bases and J gave up 9 bases, with 29 bases separating them. CDR3 size: 17 residues. Germline V gene data show CDR1 as MNHNS and CDR2 as SASEGT. The CDR3 reads CASSIYPTSKATYSYTF. CDR3 coding DNA: TGTGCCAGCAGCATCTATCCGACTTCCAAGGCTACTTATAGCTACACCTTC.

The chain has TRBV28 and TRBJ2-7, with 9 bases aligning to TRBD2. The CDR3 is made up of 14 amino acids. The V and J ends lost 7 bases and 6 bases, in that order; junction bases with no gene match: 10. CDR1 and CDR2 (germline): MDHEN, SYDVKM. In DNA form, the CDR3 reads TGTGCCAGCAAGGCGGGAGGGCCCCAAACCGAGCAGTACTTC. Encoded protein: CASKAGGPQTEQYF.